This entry concerns a single TCR beta chain. Its antigen has not been determined. No base quality information exists; no much larger clone differs at one position. The cohort consisted of hundreds of healthy bone marrow donors. At the time of sampling, every cohort member was nominally healthy, though immune exposures that went unrecorded were likely present. The donor tested CMV seronegative and was one of the 352 seronegative cohort members. A peripheral blood sample was collected from each donor, and TCR beta sequencing was performed on peripheral blood mononuclear cells. The Qiagen DNeasy Blood Extraction Kit was used to extract genomic DNA from the blood cell samples. The record originates from a study of cytomegalovirus exposure and HLA in healthy donors (dated by TCRdb to the late 2010s). Broadly, across the study: In an earlier analysis of roughly 590 of the donors, about 260 Gb of sequence data and 90 million to 120 million unique TCR beta sequences from about 179 million T cells were reported. Among the roughly 390 genotyped donors, 75% to 90% belonged to the genetic ancestry cluster associated with self-reported Caucasian donors. Typing coverage differed by locus: A, B, C, DRB1 and DQB1 were typed in about 620-640 donors, DQA1 in roughly 500, DPA1 in around 610, and DPB1 in around 490. The study aimed to test whether cataloging public T cell receptors could reveal signatures of past pathogen exposure. Every discovery cohort repertoire had been produced on one sequencing platform. In a later genetic analysis, genome-wide SNP genotypes for 398 of the 666 donors were used, and that subset was treated as a discovery cohort. Besides the first cohort of approximately 710 subjects, a separate validation cohort made up of roughly 120 different subjects was used. Rather than drawing on any new phenotypic data, the later analysis identified candidate immune exposures from TCR beta sequences and the way those sequences occurred across donors. Alongside the repertoire data, information on donor age, sex, ethnicity and CMV serostatus was compiled. The T cell repertoires of about 700 subjects were profiled by immunosequencing and related to cytomegalovirus serostatus. In a later analysis, previously published TCR beta repertoires from several hundred donors were re-analyzed and high-resolution HLA genotyping was added so that TCR occurrence patterns could be studied. About 310 gigabases of sequencing data and tens of millions of unique TCR sequences were included in an early release covering 500 to 750 HLA-typed donors. Both class I and class II loci were covered by HLA typing, at four-digit resolution. High-throughput TCR immunosequencing, statistical association of individual TCRs with disease status, and machine learning were combined to predict cytomegalovirus infection status. Several DR-DQ haplotypes were handled as single units for association and clustering because linkage in the cohort was strong. Across approximately 420 genotyped donors of the cohort, an average of about 240,000 unique TCR beta nucleotide sequences per donor were sequenced, and roughly a sixth of those sequences were non-productive. To decide whether each TCR beta V gene segment behaved as functional or pseudogenic, an earlier analysis of 587 of the donors relied on high-throughput TCR beta sequencing.

Libraries were constructed by the immunoSEQ multiplex PCR assay. The multiplex PCR relied on a mix of 60 forward primers for TCR Vbeta segments and 13 reverse primers for TCR Jbeta segments. The CDR3 region of rearranged TCR beta genes was amplified from genomic DNA with a multiplex PCR assay. Amplified TCR beta libraries were sequenced as 87-base-pair reads on the Illumina HiSeq System. As for how the authors treated the data: In a later analysis, tens of millions of unique TCR beta chains were counted across the approximately 620 repertoires, and roughly 10 million of these chains were shared by at least two donors. To remove PCR and sequencing errors, raw reads were error-corrected and collapsed into unique sequences using a nearest-neighbor algorithm that merged closely related sequences. Alignment of CDR3 sequences to IMGT reference sequences was used to assign V, D and J gene segments. Each retained sequence needed at least a six-nucleotide match to both a V gene segment and a J gene segment. Rearrangements were classified as productive when the CDR3 lacked stop codons and remained in frame with V and J, and all other rearrangements were classified as non-productive. Following IMGT convention, CDR3 was defined as the stretch from the second conserved V-encoded cysteine up to the conserved J-encoded phenylalanine. In an earlier analysis of around 540 of the donors, sequences lacking an unambiguous match to a single V gene segment were excluded. In an earlier analysis of some 590 of the donors, a V segment was called functional when productive rearrangements were above 56.7%, and segregating when the standard deviation between donors exceeded 5%. A statistical classification framework was built to diagnose cytomegalovirus status from the catalog of TCR beta chain sequences. V and J gene assignment, in a later analysis, came from comparing TCR nucleotide sequences with IMGT/GENE-DB human TR gene sequences. A later analysis assigned CDR3 sequences and most-parsimonious VDJ recombination scenarios with the TCRdist pipeline. In a later analysis, each TCR beta chain was defined by its CDR3 amino acid sequence together with its V-gene family, and reads lacking a unique V-gene family were excluded. In a later analysis, 500 to 700 highly shared, low-generation-probability nucleotide sequences were removed to address suspected cross-contamination and a sequencing artifact. In a later analysis, a clonal expansion index for each public chain was calculated from normalized within-repertoire ranks of inferred template counts. In a later analysis, generation probabilities were computed with a VDJ recombination model fitted to out-of-frame rearrangements, and the resulting probabilities were checked against IGoR. Hypergeometric tests were used in a later analysis to score TCR-TCR, TCR-HLA and TCR-CMV co-occurrence, with a repertoire-size bias correction applied to the TCR pairs. To estimate false discovery rates, a later analysis permuted the HLA or CMV assignments 20 times. A later analysis grouped co-occurring TCRs with DBSCAN, adding TCRdist sequence similarity when clustering within HLA-allele-positive subsets. Repertoires with fewer than 30,000 or more than 120,000 public chains were left out of co-occurrence clustering, as were five repertoires with anomalous nucleotide sharing. Sourced from immuneACCESS, this table was stored by TCRdb with only in-frame sequences that have V and J called. A share of the clones is absent; for the studies checked, an unresolved V gene accounts for under half, and the remainder has no known explanation. V, J and clone size were drawn from that table, and D and trimming were deduced from the DNA. Within this sample are approximately 150,000 clones, with 80% of them counted one time only. The top ten constitute 2.5% to 3% of the sample.

General conclusions and limits of the study: Sequencing depth was assumed to be roughly uniform across donors in the presence/absence analyses, though that assumption may not hold. The sequencing pipeline was judged likely to have produced a cluster of highly shared sequence variants as a technical artifact. In an earlier analysis of around 500 of the donors, most TCR beta V segments appeared in productive rearrangements about 87% or about 30% of the time, broadly matching IMGT annotations. Most CMV-associated TCR beta chains appeared to be HLA-restricted in a later analysis, and the HLA associations seemed to be driven largely by CMV exposure. According to a later genetic analysis, donors in an Asian-associated ancestry cluster had fewer N-insertions in productive TCRs than the approximately 690-donor mean. In the study, around 160 TCR beta chains were listed as associated with cytomegalovirus. A later genetic analysis associated a missense DCLRE1C variant with V-gene and J-gene trimming of TCR beta chains, and an independent cohort replicated the association. Correlated functional status among segregating V segments might reflect linkage disequilibrium, but an unknown experimental factor could not be ruled out. Some IMGT-functional V segments, including TRBV6-2 and TRBV6-3, could not be distinguished by the 87-base-pair reads and were therefore excluded. According to the authors, the approach could potentially be generalized to other disease states and immunological phenotypes. A later analysis associated about 16,000 TCR beta sequences with specific HLA alleles at a false discovery rate of 0.05. The classifier was reported to diagnose cytomegalovirus status with high specificity and sensitivity in both the original cohort and the validation cohort. Immune exposure information for the cohort was limited to CMV serostatus. Because some donors lacked HLA typing at each locus, the association tests relied only on the typed subset. Three of the identified cytomegalovirus-associated TCR beta chains were confirmed in vitro to be specific for cytomegalovirus antigens. Most TCR sequences were observed very rarely across donors, whereas some public TCRs were present in many individuals. A later analysis reported that several top co-occurrence clusters appeared linked to parvovirus B19, influenza, CMV and Epstein-Barr virus. The cohort was sequenced for TCR beta chains only, and without alpha or paired-chain data the features that could be detected were limited. A later analysis found that TCR association rates varied across HLA loci, with DRB1 alleles showing the most associated TCRs and HLA-C alleles the fewest. A further reported finding was that TCR beta sequences accurately predicted the HLA-A and HLA-B alleles for most subjects in the first cohort. Because counts were too low, around 18 rarely observed V segments, including chromosome 9 orphons, were left out of the earlier analysis of a few hundred of the donors. In a later analysis, HLA-associated TCR beta chains were found to be more clonally expanded and to have lower generation probabilities than equally common non-associated chains. When HLA alleles, especially DR and DQ, strongly co-occurred, TCR associations were difficult to assign to individual alleles.

The germline V gene specifies SGHTS as CDR1 and YDEGEE as CDR2. The CDR3 goes from the cysteine to the phenylalanine over 14 residues. Here the CDR3 DNA is all that survives: 42 bases in frame from base 1. V is shortened by 1 base, J by 1 base, and the region joining them spans 8 bases. The sequenced sample consisted of PBMCs. The TCR originated in a woman in her thirties in good health and CMV-seronegative. Rearrangement joined TRBV5-8 to TRBJ2-5; tentative D gene TRBD2, with 5 bases matching. The DNA reads TGTGCCAGCAGCTTGCCGGCGGGCCAAGAGACCCAGTACTTC. Its coded protein is CASSLPAGQETQYF.